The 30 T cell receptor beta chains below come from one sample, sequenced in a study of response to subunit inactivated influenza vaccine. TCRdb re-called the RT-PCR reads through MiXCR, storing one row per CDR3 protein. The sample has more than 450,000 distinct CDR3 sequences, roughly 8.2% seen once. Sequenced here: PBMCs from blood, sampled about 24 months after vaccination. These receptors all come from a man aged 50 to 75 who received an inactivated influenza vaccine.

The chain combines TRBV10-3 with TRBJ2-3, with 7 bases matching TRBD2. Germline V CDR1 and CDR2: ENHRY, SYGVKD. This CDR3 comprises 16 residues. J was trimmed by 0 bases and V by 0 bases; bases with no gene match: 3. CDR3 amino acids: CAISESSGRSTDTQYF. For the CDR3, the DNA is TGTGCCATCAGTGAGTCTAGCGGGCGTAGCACAGATACGCAGTATTTT.

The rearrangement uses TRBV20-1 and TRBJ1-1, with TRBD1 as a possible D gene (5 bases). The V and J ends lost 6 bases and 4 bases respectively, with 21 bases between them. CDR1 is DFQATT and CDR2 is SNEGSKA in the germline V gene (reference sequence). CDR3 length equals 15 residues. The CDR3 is CSATFPGSGSTEAFF. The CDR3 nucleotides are TGCAGTGCCACATTCCCAGGGTCCGGTTCCACTGAAGCTTTCTTT.

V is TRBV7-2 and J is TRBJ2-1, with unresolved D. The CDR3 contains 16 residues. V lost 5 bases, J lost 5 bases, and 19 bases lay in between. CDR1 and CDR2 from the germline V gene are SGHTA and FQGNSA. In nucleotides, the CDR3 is TGTGCCAGCAGCGGCCAAGGGTCGCCCTGGGACAATGAGCAGTTCTTC. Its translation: CASSGQGSPWDNEQFF.

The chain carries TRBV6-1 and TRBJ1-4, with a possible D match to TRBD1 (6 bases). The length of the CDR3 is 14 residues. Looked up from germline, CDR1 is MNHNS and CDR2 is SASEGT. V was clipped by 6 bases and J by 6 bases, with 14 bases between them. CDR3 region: CASSNRERDEKLFF. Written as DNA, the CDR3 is TGTGCCAGCAGCAACAGGGAAAGGGATGAAAAACTGTTTTTT.

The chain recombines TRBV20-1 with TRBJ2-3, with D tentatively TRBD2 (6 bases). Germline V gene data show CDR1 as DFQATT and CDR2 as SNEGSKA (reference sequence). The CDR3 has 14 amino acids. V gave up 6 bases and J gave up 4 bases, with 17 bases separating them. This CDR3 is CSARSGVKPDTQYF. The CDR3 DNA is TGCAGTGCCCGTAGCGGCGTGAAACCAGATACGCAGTATTTT.

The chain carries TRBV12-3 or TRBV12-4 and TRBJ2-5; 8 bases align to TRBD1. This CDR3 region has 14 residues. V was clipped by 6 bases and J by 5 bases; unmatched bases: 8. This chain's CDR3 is CASRWTGSSETQYF. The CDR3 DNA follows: TGTGCCAGCAGGTGGACAGGGAGTTCGGAGACCCAGTACTTC.

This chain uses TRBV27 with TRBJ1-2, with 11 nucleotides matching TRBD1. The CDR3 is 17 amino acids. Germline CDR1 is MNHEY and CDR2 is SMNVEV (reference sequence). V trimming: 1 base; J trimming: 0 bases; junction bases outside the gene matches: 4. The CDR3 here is CASSLFGTGGPNYGYTF. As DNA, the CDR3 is TGTGCCAGCAGTTTATTCGGGACAGGGGGTCCTAACTATGGCTACACCTTC.

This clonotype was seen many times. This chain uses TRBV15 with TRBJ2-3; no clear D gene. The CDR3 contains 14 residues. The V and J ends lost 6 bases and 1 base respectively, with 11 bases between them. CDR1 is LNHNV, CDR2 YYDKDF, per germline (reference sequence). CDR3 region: CATRPYYGTDTQYF. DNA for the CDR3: TGTGCCACCAGACCCTATTATGGCACAGATACGCAGTATTTT.

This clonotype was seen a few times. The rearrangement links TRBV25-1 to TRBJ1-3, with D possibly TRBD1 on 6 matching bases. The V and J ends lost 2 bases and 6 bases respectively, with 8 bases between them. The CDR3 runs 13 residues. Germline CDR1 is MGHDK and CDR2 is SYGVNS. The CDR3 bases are TGTGCCAGCAGTGAACAGGGGTTAAACACCATATATTTT. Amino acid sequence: CASSEQGLNTIYF.

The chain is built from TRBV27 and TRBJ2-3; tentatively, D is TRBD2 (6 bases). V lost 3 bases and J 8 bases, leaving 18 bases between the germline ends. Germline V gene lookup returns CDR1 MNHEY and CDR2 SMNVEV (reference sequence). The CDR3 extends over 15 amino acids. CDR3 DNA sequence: TGTGCCAGCAGTTTTGCCGTGGAGGGTTTGAGTACGCAGTATTTT. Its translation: CASSFAVEGLSTQYF.

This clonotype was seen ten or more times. The CDR3 protein is CASSSTTAYEQYF. The CDR3 DNA sequence: TGTGCCAGCAGCTCAACGACAGCCTACGAGCAGTACTTC. V gene TRBV5-6 combines with J gene TRBJ2-7; a possible D gene is TRBD1 (5 bases). CDR1 and CDR2 from the germline V gene are SGHDT and YYEEEE. V dropped 3 bases and J dropped 2 bases, with 9 bases sitting between them. This CDR3 comprises 13 residues.

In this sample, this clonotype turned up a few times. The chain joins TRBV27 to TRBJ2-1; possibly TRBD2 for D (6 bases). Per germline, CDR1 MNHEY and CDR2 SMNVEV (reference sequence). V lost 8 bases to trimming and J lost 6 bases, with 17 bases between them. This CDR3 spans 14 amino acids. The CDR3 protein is CASQEAGKLNEQFF. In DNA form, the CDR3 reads TGTGCCAGCCAGGAGGCGGGAAAACTCAATGAGCAGTTCTTC.

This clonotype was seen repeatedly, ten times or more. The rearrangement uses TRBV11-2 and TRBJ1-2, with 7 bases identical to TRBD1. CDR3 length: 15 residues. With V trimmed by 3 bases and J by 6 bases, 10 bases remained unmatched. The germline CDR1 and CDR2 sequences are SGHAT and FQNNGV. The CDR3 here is CASSLGQLVWDGYTF. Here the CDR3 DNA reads TGTGCCAGCAGCTTGGGACAGCTCGTATGGGATGGCTACACCTTC. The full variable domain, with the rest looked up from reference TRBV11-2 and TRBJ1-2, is EAGVAQSPRYKIIEKRQSVAFWCNPISGHATLYWYQQILGQGPKLLIQFQNNGVVDDSQLPKDRFSAERLKGVDSTLKIQPAKLEDSAVYLCASSLGQLVWDGYTFGSGTRLTVV.

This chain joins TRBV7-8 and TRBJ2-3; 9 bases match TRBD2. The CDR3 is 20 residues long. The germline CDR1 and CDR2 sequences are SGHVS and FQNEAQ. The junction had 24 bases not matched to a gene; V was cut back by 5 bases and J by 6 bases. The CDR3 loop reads CASSETRRWGTSRGGDTQYF. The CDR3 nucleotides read TGTGCCAGCAGCGAGACCCGACGTTGGGGGACTAGCCGGGGGGGCGATACGCAGTATTTT.

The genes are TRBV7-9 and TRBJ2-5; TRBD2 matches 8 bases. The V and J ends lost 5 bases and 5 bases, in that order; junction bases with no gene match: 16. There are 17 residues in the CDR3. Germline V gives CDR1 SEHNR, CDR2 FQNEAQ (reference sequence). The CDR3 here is CASSPRGPGLGYETQYF. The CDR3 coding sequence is TGTGCCAGCAGCCCTAGAGGTCCGGGACTAGGGTATGAGACCCAGTACTTC.

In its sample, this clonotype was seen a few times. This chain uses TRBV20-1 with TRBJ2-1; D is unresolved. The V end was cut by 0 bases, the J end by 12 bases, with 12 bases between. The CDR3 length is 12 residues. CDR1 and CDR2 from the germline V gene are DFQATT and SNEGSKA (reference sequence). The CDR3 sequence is CSARELGSVQFF. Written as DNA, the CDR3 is TGCAGTGCTAGAGAATTGGGATCCGTGCAGTTCTTC.

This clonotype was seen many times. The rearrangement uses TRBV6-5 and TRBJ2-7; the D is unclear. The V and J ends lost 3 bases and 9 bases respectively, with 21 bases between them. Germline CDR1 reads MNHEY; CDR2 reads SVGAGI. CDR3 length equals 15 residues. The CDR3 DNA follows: TGTGCCAGCAGTTATAGACCGGGCTCAGGAGTAGGGCAGTACTTC. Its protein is CASSYRPGSGVGQYF.

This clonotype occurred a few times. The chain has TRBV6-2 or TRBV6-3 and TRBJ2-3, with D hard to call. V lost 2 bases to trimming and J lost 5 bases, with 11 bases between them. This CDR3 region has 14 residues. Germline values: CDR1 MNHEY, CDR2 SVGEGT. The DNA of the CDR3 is TGTGCCAGCAGTTACCTAAAAGAGGTAGATACGCAGTATTTT. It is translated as CASSYLKEVDTQYF.

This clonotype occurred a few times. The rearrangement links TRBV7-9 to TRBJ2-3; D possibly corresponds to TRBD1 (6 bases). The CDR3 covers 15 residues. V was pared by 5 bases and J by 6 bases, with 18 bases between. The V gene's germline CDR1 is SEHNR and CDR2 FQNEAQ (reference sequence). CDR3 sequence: CASSPPRTAADTQYF. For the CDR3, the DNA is TGTGCCAGCAGCCCCCCTCGGACAGCCGCGGATACGCAGTATTTT.

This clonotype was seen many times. CDR3: CASGRDRDTGELFF. CDR3 nucleotides: TGTGCCAGCGGACGGGACAGGGACACCGGGGAGCTGTTTTTT. V gene TRBV6-2 or TRBV6-3 combines with J gene TRBJ2-2, with 9 bases that match TRBD1. V trimming: 8 bases; J trimming: 3 bases; junction bases outside the gene matches: 4. The germline V gene has CDR1 MNHEY and CDR2 SVGEGT. The CDR3 loop spans 14 amino acids.

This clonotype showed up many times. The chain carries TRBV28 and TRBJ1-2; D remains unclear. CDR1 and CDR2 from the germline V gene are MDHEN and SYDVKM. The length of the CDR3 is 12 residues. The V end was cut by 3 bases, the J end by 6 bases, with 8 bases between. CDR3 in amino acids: CASSFKGNGYTF. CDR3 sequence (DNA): TGTGCCAGCAGTTTTAAAGGGAATGGCTACACCTTC.

CDR3 residues: CASSLYLPIGKNIQYF. In DNA, the CDR3 is TGTGCCAGCAGCTTGTATCTACCCATAGGCAAAAACATTCAGTACTTC. The rearrangement uses TRBV7-9 and TRBJ2-4, with D hard to call. Germline CDR1 reads SEHNR; CDR2 reads FQNEAQ (reference sequence). V was cut by 3 bases and J by 3 bases, with 15 bases left in between. The CDR3 is 16 amino acids.

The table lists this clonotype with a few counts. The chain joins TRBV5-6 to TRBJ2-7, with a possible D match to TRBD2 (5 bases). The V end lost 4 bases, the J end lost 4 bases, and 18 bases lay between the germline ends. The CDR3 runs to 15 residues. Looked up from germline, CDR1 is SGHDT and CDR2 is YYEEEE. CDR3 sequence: CASSTGLSGPYEQYF. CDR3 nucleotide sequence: TGTGCCAGCAGCACCGGACTTTCCGGGCCTTACGAGCAGTACTTC.

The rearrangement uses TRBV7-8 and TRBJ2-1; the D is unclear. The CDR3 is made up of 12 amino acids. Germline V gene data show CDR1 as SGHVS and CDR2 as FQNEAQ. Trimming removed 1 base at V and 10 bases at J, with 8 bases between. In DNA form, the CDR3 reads TGTGCCAGCAGCTTAGTTGCGGTCGAGCAGTTCTTC. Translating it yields CASSLVAVEQFF.

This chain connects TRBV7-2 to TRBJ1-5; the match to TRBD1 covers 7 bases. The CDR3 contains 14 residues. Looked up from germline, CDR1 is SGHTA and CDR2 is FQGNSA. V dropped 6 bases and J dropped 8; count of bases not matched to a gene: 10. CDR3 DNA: TGTGCCAGCAGTTCCCGGGACAGCCCAAAGCCCCAGCATTTT. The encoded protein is CASSSRDSPKPQHF.

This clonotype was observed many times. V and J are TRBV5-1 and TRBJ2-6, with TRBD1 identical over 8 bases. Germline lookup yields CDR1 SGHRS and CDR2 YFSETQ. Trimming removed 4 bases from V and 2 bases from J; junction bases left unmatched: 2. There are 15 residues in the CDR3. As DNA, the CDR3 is TGCGCCAGCAGCGAGGGACAGGCTGGGGCCAACGTCCTGACTTTC. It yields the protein CASSEGQAGANVLTF.

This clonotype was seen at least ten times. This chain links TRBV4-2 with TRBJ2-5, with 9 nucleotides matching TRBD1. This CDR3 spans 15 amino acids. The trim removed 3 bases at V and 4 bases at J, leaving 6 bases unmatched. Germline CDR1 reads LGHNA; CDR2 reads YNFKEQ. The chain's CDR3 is CASSQSTGGAETQYF. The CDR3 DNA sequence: TGTGCCAGCAGCCAGAGTACAGGGGGCGCAGAGACCCAGTACTTC.

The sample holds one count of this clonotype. The CDR3 loop is CASSYGTGYEQYF. The DNA of the CDR3 is TGTGCCAGCAGTTATGGGACAGGGTACGAGCAGTACTTC. V gene TRBV27 combines with J gene TRBJ2-7, with 9 positions matching TRBD1. The CDR3 extends over 13 amino acids. Trimming cost V 4 bases and J 4 bases; bases outside gene matches: 2. The V gene's germline CDR1 is MNHEY and CDR2 SMNVEV (reference sequence).

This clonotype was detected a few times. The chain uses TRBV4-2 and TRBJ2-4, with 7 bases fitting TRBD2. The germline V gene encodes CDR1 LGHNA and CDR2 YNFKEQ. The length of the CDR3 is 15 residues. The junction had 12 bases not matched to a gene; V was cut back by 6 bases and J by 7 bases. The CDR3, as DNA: TGTGCCAGCAGACGCCTGGGACGGGGGGAGAACATTCAGTACTTC. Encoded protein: CASRRLGRGENIQYF.

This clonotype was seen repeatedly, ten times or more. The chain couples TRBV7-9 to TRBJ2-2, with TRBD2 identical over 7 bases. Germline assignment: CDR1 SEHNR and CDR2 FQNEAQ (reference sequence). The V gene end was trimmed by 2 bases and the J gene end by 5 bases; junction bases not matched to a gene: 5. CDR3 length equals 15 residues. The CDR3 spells CASSLSSLATGELFF. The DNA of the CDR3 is TGTGCCAGCAGCTTAAGCTCACTAGCGACCGGGGAGCTGTTTTTT.